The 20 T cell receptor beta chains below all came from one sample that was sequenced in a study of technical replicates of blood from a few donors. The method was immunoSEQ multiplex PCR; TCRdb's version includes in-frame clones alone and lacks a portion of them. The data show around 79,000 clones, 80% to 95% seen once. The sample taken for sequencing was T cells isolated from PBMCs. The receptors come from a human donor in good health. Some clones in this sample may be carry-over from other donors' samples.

CDR3 DNA sequence: TGTGCCAGCAGCTTAAATCCAGGGGCGGAGCAGTACTTC. Translated: CASSLNPGAEQYF. This sequence joins TRBV7-2 and TRBJ2-7; D is perhaps TRBD1 (6 bases). CDR3 size: 13 residues. Per the germline V gene, CDR1 is SGHTA and CDR2 is FQGNSA. V dropped 2 bases and J dropped 7 bases, with 12 bases sitting between them. Full variable domain (rest looked up from reference TRBV7-2 and TRBJ2-7): GAGVSQSPSNKVTEKGKDVELRCDPISGHTALYWYRQSLGQGLEFLIYFQGNSAPDKSGLPSDRFSAERTGGSVSTLTIQRTQQEDSAVYLCASSLNPGAEQYFGPGTRLTVT.

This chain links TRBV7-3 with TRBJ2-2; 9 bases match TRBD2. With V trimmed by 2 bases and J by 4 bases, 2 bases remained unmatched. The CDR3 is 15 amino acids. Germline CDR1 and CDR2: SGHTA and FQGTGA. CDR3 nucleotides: TGTGCCAGCAGCTTATTGGGACTAGCCACCGGGGAGCTGTTTTTT. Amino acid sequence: CASSLLGLATGELFF. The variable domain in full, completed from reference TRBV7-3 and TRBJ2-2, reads GAGVSQTPSNKVTEKGKYVELRCDPISGHTALYWYRQSLGQGPEFLIYFQGTGAADDSGLPNDRFFAVRPEGSVSTLKIQRTERGDSAVYLCASSLLGLATGELFFGEGSRLTVL.

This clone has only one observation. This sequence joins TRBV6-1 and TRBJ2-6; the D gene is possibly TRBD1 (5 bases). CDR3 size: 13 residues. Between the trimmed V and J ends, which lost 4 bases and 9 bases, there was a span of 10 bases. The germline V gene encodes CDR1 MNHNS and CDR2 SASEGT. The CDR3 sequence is CASSGQGVNVLTF. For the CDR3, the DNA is TGTGCCAGCAGTGGTCAGGGTGTCAACGTCCTGACTTTC.

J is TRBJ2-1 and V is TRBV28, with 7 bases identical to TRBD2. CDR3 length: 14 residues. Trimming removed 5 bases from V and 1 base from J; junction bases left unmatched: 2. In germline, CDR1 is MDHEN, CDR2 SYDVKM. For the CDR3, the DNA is TGTGCCAGCAGTGTAGCGGGTTCCTACAATGAGCAGTTCTTC. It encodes CASSVAGSYNEQFF.

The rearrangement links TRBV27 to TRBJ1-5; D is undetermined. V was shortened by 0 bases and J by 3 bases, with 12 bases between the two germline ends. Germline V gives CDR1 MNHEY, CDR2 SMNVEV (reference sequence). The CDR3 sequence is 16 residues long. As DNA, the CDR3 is TGTGCCAGCAGTTTATCATTAGAGGGTCTCAATCAGCCCCAGCATTTT. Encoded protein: CASSLSLEGLNQPQHF.

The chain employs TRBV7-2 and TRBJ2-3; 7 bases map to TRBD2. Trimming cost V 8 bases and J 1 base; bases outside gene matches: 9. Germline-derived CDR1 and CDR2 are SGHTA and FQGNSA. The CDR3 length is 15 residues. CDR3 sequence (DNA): TGTGCCAGCCGGGGAGGGTCCTCCGGCACAGATACGCAGTATTTT. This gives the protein CASRGGSSGTDTQYF.

As DNA, the CDR3 is TGTGCCAGCAGCTCCGTAGCGGGGCGCAATGAGCAGTTCTTC. Its translation is CASSSVAGRNEQFF. The gene calls are TRBV11-2 and TRBJ2-1; 8 bases map to TRBD2. Losses at the gene ends were 4 bases for V and 6 bases for J; bases not matched to a gene: 5. The length of the CDR3 is 14 residues. Germline lookup yields CDR1 SGHAT and CDR2 FQNNGV.

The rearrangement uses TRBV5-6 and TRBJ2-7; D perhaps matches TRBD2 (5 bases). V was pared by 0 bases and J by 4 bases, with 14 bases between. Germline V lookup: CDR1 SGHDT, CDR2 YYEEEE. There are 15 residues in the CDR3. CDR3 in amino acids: CASSLELDDVYEQYF. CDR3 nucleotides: TGTGCCAGCAGCTTGGAACTAGACGACGTATACGAGCAGTACTTC.

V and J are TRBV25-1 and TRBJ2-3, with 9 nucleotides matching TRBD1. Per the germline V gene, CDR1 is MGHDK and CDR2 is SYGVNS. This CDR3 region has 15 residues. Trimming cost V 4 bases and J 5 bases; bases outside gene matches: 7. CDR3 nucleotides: TGTGCCAGCAGTGCGCCGGGACAGGGTCAAGATACGCAGTATTTT. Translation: CASSAPGQGQDTQYF. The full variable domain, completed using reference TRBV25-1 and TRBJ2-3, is EADIYQTPRYLVIGTGKKITLECSQTMGHDKMYWYQQDPGMELHLIHYSYGVNSTEKGDLSSESTVSRIRTEHFPLTLESARPSHTSQYLCASSAPGQGQDTQYFGPGTRLTVL.

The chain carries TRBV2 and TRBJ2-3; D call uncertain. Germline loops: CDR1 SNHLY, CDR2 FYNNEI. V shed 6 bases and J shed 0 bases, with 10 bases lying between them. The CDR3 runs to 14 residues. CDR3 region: CASRLAYSTDTQYF. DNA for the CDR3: TGTGCCAGCAGGTTAGCCTATAGCACAGATACGCAGTATTTT.

CDR3 sequence: CASSALEAENEQYF. For the CDR3, the DNA is TGTGCCAGCAGTGCACTTGAGGCCGAGAACGAGCAGTACTTC. V and J are TRBV2 and TRBJ2-5; D unclear. The DNA end is a closer match to TRBJ2-7, so the J assignment may be wrong. CDR3 size: 14 residues. Germline V CDR1 and CDR2: SNHLY, FYNNEI.

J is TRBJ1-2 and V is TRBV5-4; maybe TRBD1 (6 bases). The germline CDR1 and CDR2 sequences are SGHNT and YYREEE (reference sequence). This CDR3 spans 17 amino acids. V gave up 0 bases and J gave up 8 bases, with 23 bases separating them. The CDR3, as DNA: TGTGCCAGCAGCTTGGGGACAGATTCGCCAAATGGGTTGGGCTACACCTTC. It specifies CASSLGTDSPNGLGYTF.

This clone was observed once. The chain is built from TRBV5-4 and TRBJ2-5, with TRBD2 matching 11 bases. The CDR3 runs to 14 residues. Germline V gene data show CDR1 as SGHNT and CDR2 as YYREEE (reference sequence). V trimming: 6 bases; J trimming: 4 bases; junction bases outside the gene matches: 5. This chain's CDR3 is CASTKGLAGETQYF. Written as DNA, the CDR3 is TGTGCCAGCACCAAAGGACTAGCGGGAGAGACCCAGTACTTC.

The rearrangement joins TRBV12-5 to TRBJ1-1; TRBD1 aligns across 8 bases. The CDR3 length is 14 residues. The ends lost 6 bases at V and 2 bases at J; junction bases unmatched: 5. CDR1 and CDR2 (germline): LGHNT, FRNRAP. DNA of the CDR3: TGTGCTAGTGGGCAGACAGGGGCCAACACTGAAGCTTTCTTT. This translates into CASGQTGANTEAFF.

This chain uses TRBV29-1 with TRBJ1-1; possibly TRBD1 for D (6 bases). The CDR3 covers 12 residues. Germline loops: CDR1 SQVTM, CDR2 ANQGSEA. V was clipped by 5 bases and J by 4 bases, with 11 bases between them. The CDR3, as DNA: TGCAGCGTTATAAGGGGGGGCACTGAAGCTTTCTTT. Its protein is CSVIRGGTEAFF.

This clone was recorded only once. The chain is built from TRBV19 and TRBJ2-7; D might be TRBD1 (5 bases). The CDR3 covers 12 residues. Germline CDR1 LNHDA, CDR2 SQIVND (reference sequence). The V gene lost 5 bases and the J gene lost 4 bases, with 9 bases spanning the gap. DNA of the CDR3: TGTGCCAGTAGTCCCGACAGTTACGAGCAGTACTTC. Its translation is CASSPDSYEQYF.

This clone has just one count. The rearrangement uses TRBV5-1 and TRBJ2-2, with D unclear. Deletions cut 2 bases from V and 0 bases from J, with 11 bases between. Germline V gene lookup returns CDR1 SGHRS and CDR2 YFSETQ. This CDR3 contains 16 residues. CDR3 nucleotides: TGCGCCAGCAGCTTCGGCGACACCCCGAACACCGGGGAGCTGTTTTTT. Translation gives CASSFGDTPNTGELFF.

CDR3 sequence reads: CASSLDNHYGYTF. The DNA of the CDR3 is TGTGCCAGCAGCTTAGATAATCACTATGGCTACACCTTC. The chain couples TRBV11-2 to TRBJ1-2; no clear D. Trimming stripped 0 bases from V and 3 bases from J, with 5 bases between. The CDR3 has 13 residues. Germline CDR1 SGHAT, CDR2 FQNNGV.

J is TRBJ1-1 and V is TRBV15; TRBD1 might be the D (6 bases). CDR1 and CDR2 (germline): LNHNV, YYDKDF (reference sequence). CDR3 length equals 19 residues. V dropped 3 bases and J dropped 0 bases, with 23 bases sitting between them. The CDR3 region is CATSSDREGRGMMNTEAFF. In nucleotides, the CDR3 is TGTGCCACCAGCAGCGACCGTGAGGGCAGGGGAATGATGAACACTGAAGCTTTCTTT.

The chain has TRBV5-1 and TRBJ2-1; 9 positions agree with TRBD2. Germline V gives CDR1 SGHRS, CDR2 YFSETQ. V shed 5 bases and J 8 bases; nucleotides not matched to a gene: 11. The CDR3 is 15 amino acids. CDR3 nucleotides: TGCGCCAGCAGTCAAAGGGCTAGCGGGACCGATGAGCAGTTCTTC. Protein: CASSQRASGTDEQFF.